The entry that follows covers one T cell receptor beta chain sequence. Its antigen remains unknown. PCR was performed using 60 Vbeta and 13 Jbeta primers. Using immunoSEQ multiplex PCR, the repertoire was profiled, and TCRdb retains in-frame clones only, with some absent. This sample has about 160,000 clones; 81% occur once, and the top ten carry around 1.3%. Germline V gene lookup returns CDR1 MNHEY and CDR2 SVGAGI. There are 15 residues in the CDR3. Trimming took 4 bases from V and 0 from J; bases not matched to a gene: 5. This specimen comes from a study of cytomegalovirus exposure and HLA in healthy donors. General study points: The classifier, whose performance was assessed in both the original and validation cohorts, reportedly diagnosed cytomegalovirus status with high specificity and sensitivity.

This receptor was taken from a man in his fifties or sixties in good health and CMV-seropositive. The V and J genes are TRBV6-5 and TRBJ2-7; 8 bases agree with TRBD1. Sequences were obtained from PBMCs. CDR3 coding DNA: TGTGCCAGCAGTTTGGACAGGGTAGGCTCCTACGAGCAGTACTTC. Its protein product is CASSLDRVGSYEQYF.